What follows are 15 T cell receptor beta chains derived from one specimen sequenced in a study of T-cell memory formation after mild COVID-19. Each CDR3 protein is one row after TCRdb ran MiXCR on the 5' RACE reads. In the table there are 450,000 or so distinct CDR3 sequences, 25% of which are singletons. What was sequenced was PBMCs or a T cell subset sorted from them (not recorded which). These receptors originate from an adult woman who had mild COVID-19 (a few samples of this study predate the infection). Cell type and time point are not known.

This clonotype has more than one count but fewer than ten. The chain couples TRBV24-1 to TRBJ2-1; D is perhaps TRBD1 (6 bases). Trimming left V 5 bases short and J 3 bases short, with 19 bases between. CDR3 length: 17 residues. Germline V gene sequence: CDR1 KGHDR, CDR2 SFDVKD. Here the CDR3 reads CATSGRGTITGYNEQFF. The CDR3, as DNA: TGTGCCACCAGTGGTAGGGGGACAATCACTGGCTACAATGAGCAGTTCTTC.

The CDR3 spells CASSLERFADTQYF. CDR3 nucleotide sequence: TGCGCCAGCAGCTTAGAAAGGTTCGCAGATACGCAGTATTTT. The rearrangement joins TRBV5-1 to TRBJ2-3; D ambiguous. In germline, CDR1 is SGHRS, CDR2 YFSETQ. CDR3 length: 14 residues. V was trimmed by 2 bases and J by 4 bases, leaving 11 bases between them. The full variable domain, with the rest looked up from reference TRBV5-1 and TRBJ2-3, is KAGVTQTPRYLIKTRGQQVTLSCSPISGHRSVSWYQQTPGQGLQFLFEYFSETQRNKGNFPGRFSGRQFSNSRSEMNVSTLELGDSALYLCASSLERFADTQYFGPGTRLTVL.

The V call is TRBV30, the J call TRBJ2-7, with 12 bases aligning to TRBD2. The CDR3 has 14 residues. J gave up 6 bases and V 1 base, and 4 bases lay outside the gene matches. CDR1 and CDR2 (germline): GTSNPN, SVGIG (reference sequence). The CDR3, as DNA: TGTGCCTGGAGTGAGACTAGCGGGAGCGGCGAGCAGTACTTC. Its protein product is CAWSETSGSGEQYF.

This clonotype has only a few counts. The V and J genes are TRBV5-1 and TRBJ2-3; maybe TRBD1 (5 bases). Germline CDR1 is SGHRS and CDR2 is YFSETQ. CDR3 length equals 15 residues. With 4 bases removed from V and 0 bases from J, the gap between germline ends came to 12 bases. The CDR3 bases are TGCGCCAGCAGCGAACAGGTTTCTAGCACAGATACGCAGTATTTT. It specifies CASSEQVSSTDTQYF.

The chain couples TRBV28 to TRBJ2-3, with D perhaps matching TRBD1 (5 bases). V was pared by 2 bases and J by 2 bases, with 11 bases between. Germline V gene sequence: CDR1 MDHEN, CDR2 SYDVKM. This CDR3 is 15 amino acids long. The CDR3 nucleotides are TGTGCCAGCAGTTTACGAGACAGCCACACAGATACGCAGTATTTT. Protein sequence: CASSLRDSHTDTQYF. The complete variable domain, with remaining parts taken from reference TRBV28 and TRBJ2-3, reads DVKVTQSSRYLVKRTGEKVFLECVQDMDHENMFWYRQDPGLGLRLIYFSYDVKMKEKGDIPEGYSVSREKKERFSLILESASTNQTSMYLCASSLRDSHTDTQYFGPGTRLTVL.

This clonotype was found a few times. V usage is TRBV7-8 and J usage is TRBJ1-5; 7 bases are a match to TRBD1. There are 12 residues in the CDR3. With 5 bases clipped from V and 6 bases from J, the junction kept 1 base outside the gene matches. CDR1 is SGHVS and CDR2 is FQNEAQ in the germline V gene. CDR3: CASSPGGQPQHF. CDR3 in DNA: TGTGCCAGCAGCCCAGGGGGTCAGCCCCAGCATTTT.

This chain's CDR3 is CASSLEVGVNTEAFF. Here the CDR3 DNA reads TGCGCCAGCAGCTTGGAGGTCGGGGTGAACACTGAAGCTTTCTTT. The chain uses TRBV5-1 and TRBJ1-1; D unresolved. Trimming removed 0 bases at V and 0 bases at J, with 9 bases between. The CDR3 runs 15 residues. Germline loops: CDR1 SGHRS, CDR2 YFSETQ.

This chain joins TRBV6-2 or TRBV6-3 and TRBJ1-2; no clear D. The CDR3 runs to 12 residues. Germline-derived CDR1 and CDR2 are MNHEY and SVGEGT. V lost 6 bases, J lost 8 bases, and 13 bases lay in between. The CDR3 loop is CASRDPPQGYTF. Here the CDR3 DNA reads TGTGCCAGCAGGGACCCACCTCAGGGCTACACCTTC.

V is TRBV5-1 and J is TRBJ1-2; no definite D call. The CDR3 has 16 amino acids. Trimming took 0 bases from V and 8 from J, leaving 20 bases between them. CDR1 is SGHRS, CDR2 YFSETQ, per germline. The CDR3 DNA is TGCGCCAGCAGCTTGGGCCACCGGGTCAGTTCTTACGGCTACACCTTC. Amino acid sequence: CASSLGHRVSSYGYTF.

This clonotype was picked up a small number of times. This chain joins TRBV12-3 or TRBV12-4 and TRBJ2-7, with D possibly TRBD1 on 7 matching bases. The germline V and J ends were trimmed by 2 bases and 12 bases, with 17 bases remaining between them. This CDR3 spans 13 amino acids. The CDR3 sequence is CASSLKEGAGLYF. CDR3 in DNA: TGTGCCAGCAGTTTAAAGGAGGGGGCCGGCCTGTACTTC.

This clonotype was counted at least ten times. J is TRBJ1-5 and V is TRBV7-8; no reliable D call. In germline, CDR1 is SGHVS, CDR2 FQNEAQ. V was trimmed by 5 bases and J by 5 bases, leaving 10 bases between them. This CDR3 spans 13 amino acids. CDR3 amino acids: CASSQKTDQPQHF. The CDR3 bases are TGTGCCAGCAGCCAAAAGACCGATCAGCCCCAGCATTTT.

In regard to this clonotype: A much larger clone differs by one base, so this may be a read error. This chain connects TRBV30 to TRBJ1-5; a weak D match, TRBD1 (6 bases). This CDR3 has 13 amino acids. V lost 1 base and J 2 bases, leaving 6 bases between the germline ends. Germline V CDR1 and CDR2: GTSNPN, SVGIG (reference sequence). CDR3 nucleotides: TGTGCCTGGAGTGGACAGGGCAATCAGCCCCAGCATTTT. Protein sequence: CAWSGQGNQPQHF.

The V and J genes are TRBV12-3 or TRBV12-4 and TRBJ2-1; no clear D gene. The ends were cut back, 7 bases at V and 2 bases at J, with 15 bases in the middle. This CDR3 has 15 residues. The CDR3 DNA reads as TGTGCCAGCACCTCGAGACGCAAGACCTACAATGAGCAGTTCTTC. This sequence encodes CASTSRRKTYNEQFF.

The chain carries TRBV9 and TRBJ1-2; D might be TRBD1 (6 bases). This CDR3 has 14 residues. The germline V gene encodes CDR1 SGDLS and CDR2 YYNGEE. V lost 4 bases and J lost 7, with 17 bases in between. CDR3 residues: CASSSRGGAGGYTF. The CDR3 DNA follows: TGTGCCAGCAGCTCCCGGGGGGGGGCAGGTGGCTACACCTTC.

The V gene is TRBV24-1, the J gene TRBJ2-6, with unresolved D. Germline CDR1 reads KGHDR; CDR2 reads SFDVKD. Trimming removed 3 bases from V and 1 base from J, with 15 bases in between. The CDR3 extends over 18 amino acids. The CDR3 here is CATSDPVSLGSGANVLTF. CDR3 nucleotides: TGTGCCACCAGTGATCCCGTCAGCCTTGGGTCTGGGGCCAACGTCCTGACTTTC.